This TCR beta chain was captured in a study of CD8 T cells in Susac syndrome. V shed 4 bases and J shed 1 base, with 2 bases lying between them. Germline CDR1 MDHEN, CDR2 SYDVKM. The CDR3 is 11 residues long. Reverse transcription of about 0.5 to 1 ug RNA was carried out with random hexamers. A multiplex approach, immunoSEQ multiplex PCR, amplified TCR beta CDR3 across 54 Vbeta and 13 Jbeta. Using its own MiXCR run on the immunoSEQ multiplex PCR reads, TCRdb lists one record per CDR3 protein. The table shows about 150,000 distinct CDR3 sequences, with roughly 94% occurring only once. The sequenced sample was CD8+ T cells from PBMCs. This TCR was recovered from a human donor with multiple sclerosis. V is TRBV28 and J is TRBJ2-7; D gene unclear. CDR3 amino acids: CASSWSYEQYF. DNA of the CDR3: TGTGCCAGCAGTTGGTCCTACGAGCAGTACTTC. Drawing the rest from reference TRBV28 and TRBJ2-7, the complete variable domain is DVKVTQSSRYLVKRTGEKVFLECVQDMDHENMFWYRQDPGLGLRLIYFSYDVKMKEKGDIPEGYSVSREKKERFSLILESASTNQTSMYLCASSWSYEQYFGPGTRLTVT.